These T cell receptor beta chains were read from a single sample in a study of cytomegalovirus exposure and HLA in healthy donors. Method: immunoSEQ multiplex PCR; TCRdb's copy keeps in-frame clones and lacks some. The data show fewer than 200,000 clones, with 80% seen just once and roughly 4.8% held by the top ten. The sample comprised PBMCs. These receptor sequences come from a woman aged 50 to 65 in good health and CMV-seropositive. CDR3s include the opening cysteine and the closing phenylalanine or tryptophan. The order of the fields is D gene, J gene, clone size, V gene, CDR3 DNA, CDR3 protein. The D gene is left open where the match is weak. Rows give clone size only sometimes, using once, few, many, or a class for an expanded clone.

- TRBJ1-6 - TRBV5-1 TGCGCCAGCAGCTCCCTTGACAGCTCCTATAATTCACCCCTCCACTTT CASSSLDSSYNSPLHF
- TRBJ1-2 - TRBV7-2 TGTGCCAGCAGCTCCTCCGGGGGGTCTTATGGCTACACCTTC CASSSSGGSYGYTF
TRBD1 TRBJ2-3 - TRBV27 TGTGCCAGCAGTTCCGGGACAGGGGGCACAGATACGCAGTATTTT CASSSGTGGTDTQYF
- TRBJ2-4 - TRBV19 TGTGCCAGTAGTATAACCGGGGTAGCCAAAAACATTCAGTACTTC CASSITGVAKNIQYF
- TRBJ1-4 - TRBV7-9 TGTGCCAGCAGCTTGGACAGAGAAAAACTGTTTTTT CASSLDREKLFF
TRBD2 TRBJ2-7 - TRBV28 TGTGCCTCGGGGGGGGCGGGTGGCTCCTACGAGCAGTACTTC CASGGAGGSYEQYF
TRBD1 TRBJ1-2 - TRBV6-5 TGTGCCAGCAAGGAACCCGGGACAGTGGCTGGCTACACCTTC CASKEPGTVAGYTF
TRBD1 TRBJ1-4 once TRBV6-5 TGTGCCAGCAGTTCCGGGAACAGGGGGCGCGGAGAAAAACTGTTTTTT CASSSGNRGRGEKLFF
TRBD1 TRBJ1-1 - TRBV5-1 TGCGCCAGCAGCTTGGAGGGGGCTCCTGGGAACACTGAAGCTTTCTTT CASSLEGAPGNTEAFF
- TRBJ1-5 - TRBV7-6 TGTGCCAGCAGCTTAGGGAACAGGGTTTGGCAGCCCCAGCATTTT CASSLGNRVWQPQHF
- TRBJ1-4 - TRBV28 TGTGCCAGCAGCCGTGGAGGAACTAATGAAAAACTGTTTTTT CASSRGGTNEKLFF
TRBD1 TRBJ1-3 - TRBV5-1 TGCGCCAGCAGCTTGGCCCCGGACAGGGCTGGAAACACCATATATTTT CASSLAPDRAGNTIYF